This TCR beta chain was recorded in a study of T cells in Graves' hyperthyroidism and ophthalmopathy. Findings and limits, study-wide: Most expanded thyroid clonotypes above 0.001 recurred in blood.

CDR3 length: 13 residues. CDR1 and CDR2 (germline): SGHRS, YFSETQ. V was clipped by 4 bases and J by 4 bases; unmatched bases: 4. Regions amplified from RNA transcripts were the TCR beta CDR3 regions. First-round RT-PCR with HTBI primers amplified the TCR CDR3 region. Via MiXCR, TCRdb re-called the multiplex PCR reads, giving one row per CDR3 protein. The profile covers around 60,000 distinct CDR3 sequences, with around 48% appearing a single time and around 12% taken by the ten largest. As for this clonotype: Its target is unknown.

Those patients with uncontrolled infection, other autoimmune disease, pregnancy or lactation were excluded. Using less than 12 ml of fresh peripheral blood, PBMCs were prepared. The chain couples TRBV5-1 to TRBJ2-7; TRBD2 agrees at 8 bases. Input material: blood. The source of this sequence is a woman in her thirties with Graves' ophthalmopathy. The CDR3 coding sequence is TGCGCCAGCAGCCCGAGCGGGGGTTACGAGCAGTACTTC. This encodes CASSPSGGYEQYF. The whole variable domain, filled in from reference TRBV5-1 and TRBJ2-7, reads KAGVTQTPRYLIKTRGQQVTLSCSPISGHRSVSWYQQTPGQGLQFLFEYFSETQRNKGNFPGRFSGRQFSNSRSEMNVSTLELGDSALYLCASSPSGGYEQYFGPGTRLTVT.